This record covers a single T cell receptor beta chain. The V gene lost 1 base and the J gene lost 9 bases, with 11 bases spanning the gap. The CDR3 is 13 residues long. CDR1 is SGHKS and CDR2 is YYEKEE in the germline V gene (reference sequence). These data come from a study of T cell changes during pregnancy in multiple sclerosis. Repertoires were generated with immunoSEQ multiplex PCR, while TCRdb's copy carries only in-frame clones and drops some. Among 50,000 to 65,000 clones, about 90% were seen once, and the ten largest hold roughly 6.5%. This specimen consisted of peripheral blood, obtained in the third trimester of pregnancy. The sequence was obtained from a female donor in good health, enrolled as a control in a pregnancy study. The chain carries TRBV5-5 and TRBJ2-1, with no clear D. CDR3 nucleotide sequence: TGTGCCAGCAGCTTGCCGGTCCGTGTTGAGCAGTTCTTC. Its protein is CASSLPVRVEQFF. Full variable domain (missing parts from reference TRBV5-5 and TRBJ2-1): DAGVTQSPTHLIKTRGQQVTLRCSPISGHKSVSWYQQVLGQGPQFIFQYYEKEERGRGNFPDRFSARQFPNYSSELNVNALLLGDSALYLCASSLPVRVEQFFGPGTRLTVL.